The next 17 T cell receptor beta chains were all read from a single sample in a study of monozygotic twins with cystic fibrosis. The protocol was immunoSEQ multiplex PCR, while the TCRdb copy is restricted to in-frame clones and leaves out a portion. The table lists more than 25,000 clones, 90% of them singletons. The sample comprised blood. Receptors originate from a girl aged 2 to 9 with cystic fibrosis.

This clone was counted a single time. The CDR3: CASSLSWNSYNSPLHF. The CDR3 DNA sequence: TGTGCCAGCAGTTTATCGTGGAACTCCTATAATTCACCCCTCCACTTT. The rearrangement uses TRBV27 and TRBJ1-6; the D is unclear. This CDR3 contains 16 residues. V lost 0 bases, J lost 0 bases, and 6 bases lay in between. CDR1 and CDR2 (germline): MNHEY, SMNVEV (reference sequence).

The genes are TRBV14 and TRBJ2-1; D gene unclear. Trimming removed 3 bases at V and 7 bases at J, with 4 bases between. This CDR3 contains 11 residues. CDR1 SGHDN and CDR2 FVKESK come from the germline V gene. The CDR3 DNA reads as TGTGCCAGCAGCCATCTGAATGAGCAGTTCTTC. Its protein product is CASSHLNEQFF. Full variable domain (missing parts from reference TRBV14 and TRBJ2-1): EAGVTQFPSHSVIEKGQTVTLRCDPISGHDNLYWYRRVMGKEIKFLLHFVKESKQDESGMPNNRFLAERTGGTYSTLKVQPAELEDSGVYFCASSHLNEQFFGPGTRLTVL.

The DNA for the CDR3 is TGTGCCAGCAGTGTTAGGGCTAGCGGGAGCCTTAGCACAGATACGCAGTATTTT. This codes for CASSVRASGSLSTDTQYF. The V and J genes are TRBV2 and TRBJ2-3; TRBD2 matches 10 bases. The CDR3 has 18 residues. The trim removed 4 bases at V and 0 bases at J, leaving 10 bases unmatched. The germline gives CDR1 SNHLY, CDR2 FYNNEI.

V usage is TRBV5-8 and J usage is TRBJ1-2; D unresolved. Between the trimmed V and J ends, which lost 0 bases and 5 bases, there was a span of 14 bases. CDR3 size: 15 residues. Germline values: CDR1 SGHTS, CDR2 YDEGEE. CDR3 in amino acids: CASSLDGHENYGYTF. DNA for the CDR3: TGTGCCAGCAGCTTGGATGGGCACGAAAATTATGGCTACACCTTC. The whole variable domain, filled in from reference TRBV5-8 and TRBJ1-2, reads EAGVTQSPTHLIKTRGQQATLRCSPISGHTSVYWYQQALGLGLQFLLWYDEGEERNRGNFPPRFSGRQFPNYSSELNVNALELEDSALYLCASSLDGHENYGYTFGSGTRLTVV.

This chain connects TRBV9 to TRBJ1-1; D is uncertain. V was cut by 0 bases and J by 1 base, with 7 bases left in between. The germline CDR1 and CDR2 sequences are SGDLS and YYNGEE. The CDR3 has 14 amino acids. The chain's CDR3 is CASSVEPENTEAFF. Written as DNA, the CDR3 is TGTGCCAGCAGCGTAGAACCCGAGAACACTGAAGCTTTCTTT.

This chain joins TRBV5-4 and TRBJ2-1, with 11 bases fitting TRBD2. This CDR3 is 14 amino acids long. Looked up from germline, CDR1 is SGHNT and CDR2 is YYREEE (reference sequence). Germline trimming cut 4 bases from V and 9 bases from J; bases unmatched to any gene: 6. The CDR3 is CASSGGTSGGEQFF. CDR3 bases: TGTGCCAGCAGCGGCGGGACTAGCGGCGGTGAGCAGTTCTTC.

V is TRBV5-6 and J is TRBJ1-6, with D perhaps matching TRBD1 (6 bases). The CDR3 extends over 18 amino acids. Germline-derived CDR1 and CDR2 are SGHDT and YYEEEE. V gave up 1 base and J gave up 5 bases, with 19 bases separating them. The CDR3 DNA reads TGTGCCAGCAGCTTGAGGGCAGGGGCGAAGTTTAATAATTCACCCCTCCACTTT. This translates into CASSLRAGAKFNNSPLHF.

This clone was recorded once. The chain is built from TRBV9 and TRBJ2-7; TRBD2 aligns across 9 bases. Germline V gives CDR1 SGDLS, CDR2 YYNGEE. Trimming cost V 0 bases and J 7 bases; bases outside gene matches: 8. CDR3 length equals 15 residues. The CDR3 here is CASSVEASGVGEQYF. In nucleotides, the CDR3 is TGTGCCAGCAGCGTAGAGGCTAGCGGGGTGGGGGAGCAGTACTTC.

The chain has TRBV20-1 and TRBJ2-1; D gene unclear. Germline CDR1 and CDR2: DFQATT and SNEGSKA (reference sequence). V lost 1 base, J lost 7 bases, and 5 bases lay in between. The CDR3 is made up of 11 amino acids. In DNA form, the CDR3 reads TGCAGTGCTAGAGGGCTTAATGAGCAGTTCTTC. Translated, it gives CSARGLNEQFF.

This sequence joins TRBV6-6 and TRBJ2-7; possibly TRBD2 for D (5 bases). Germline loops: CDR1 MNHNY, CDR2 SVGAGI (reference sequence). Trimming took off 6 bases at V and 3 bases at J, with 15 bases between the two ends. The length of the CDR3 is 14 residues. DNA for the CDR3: TGTGCCAGCAGGGCTCTAGCCCCTAACTACGAGCAGTACTTC. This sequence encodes CASRALAPNYEQYF.

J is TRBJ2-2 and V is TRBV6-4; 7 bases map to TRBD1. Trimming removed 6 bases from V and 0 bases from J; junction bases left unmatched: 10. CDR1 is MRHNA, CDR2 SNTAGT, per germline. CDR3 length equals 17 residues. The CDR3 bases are TGTGCCAGCAGCATTTCCCGACAGGGCCCGAACACCGGGGAGCTGTTTTTT. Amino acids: CASSISRQGPNTGELFF.

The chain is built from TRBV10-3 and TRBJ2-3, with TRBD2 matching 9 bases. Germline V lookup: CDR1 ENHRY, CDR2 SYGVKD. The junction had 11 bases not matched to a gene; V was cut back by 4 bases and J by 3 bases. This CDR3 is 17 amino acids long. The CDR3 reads CAISAGGGALPTDTQYF. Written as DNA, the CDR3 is TGTGCCATCAGTGCCGGCGGGGGGGCATTGCCGACAGATACGCAGTATTTT.

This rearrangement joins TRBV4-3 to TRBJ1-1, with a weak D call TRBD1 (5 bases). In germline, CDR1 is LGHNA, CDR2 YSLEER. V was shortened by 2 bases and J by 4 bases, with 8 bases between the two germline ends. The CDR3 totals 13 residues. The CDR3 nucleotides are TGCGCCAGCAGCCAACTCGGGGGCACTGAAGCTTTCTTT. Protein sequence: CASSQLGGTEAFF.

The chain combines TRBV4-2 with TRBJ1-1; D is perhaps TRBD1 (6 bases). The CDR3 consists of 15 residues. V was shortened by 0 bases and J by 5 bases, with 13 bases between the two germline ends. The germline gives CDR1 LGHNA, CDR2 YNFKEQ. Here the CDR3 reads CASSQERGAGTEAFF. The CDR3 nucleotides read TGTGCCAGCAGCCAAGAGAGGGGGGCTGGGACTGAAGCTTTCTTT.

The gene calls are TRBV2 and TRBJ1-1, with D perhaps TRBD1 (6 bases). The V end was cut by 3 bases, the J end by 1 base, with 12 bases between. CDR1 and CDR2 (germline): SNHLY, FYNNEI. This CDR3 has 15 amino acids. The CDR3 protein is CASSDRGMKNTEAFF. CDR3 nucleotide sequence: TGTGCCAGCAGTGACAGGGGTATGAAGAACACTGAAGCTTTCTTT.

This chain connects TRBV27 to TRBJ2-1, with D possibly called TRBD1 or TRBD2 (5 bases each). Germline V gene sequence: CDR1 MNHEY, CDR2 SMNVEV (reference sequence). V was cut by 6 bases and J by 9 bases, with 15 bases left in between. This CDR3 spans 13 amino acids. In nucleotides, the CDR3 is TGTGCCAGCAGAATAGTCGGGGCCACTGAGCAGTTCTTC. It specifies CASRIVGATEQFF.

This CDR3 is CASSPDSASNQPQHF. The DNA for the CDR3 is TGTGCCAGCAGTCCAGACAGCGCGAGCAATCAGCCCCAGCATTTT. The chain employs TRBV25-1 and TRBJ1-5; maybe TRBD1 (5 bases). Per germline, CDR1 MGHDK and CDR2 SYGVNS. Trimming stripped 5 bases from V and 1 base from J, with 12 bases between. The CDR3 is 15 residues long.